Detailed here is one T cell receptor beta chain. Germline CDR1 is KGHSH and CDR2 is LQKENI. Trimming pared 3 bases from V and 6 bases from J, leaving 14 bases between. The CDR3 loop spans 15 amino acids. The data were obtained in a study of blood T cell repertoires in COVID-19. Whole-study context: Material from acute and convalescent COVID-19 was sourced from the United States, Italy and Spain. PBMCs, B-cell-depleted T cells, or T cells were the source of the cDNA or gDNA that made up the material.

Seattle's cohort entered during active infection and was followed longitudinally. The data were produced by immunoSEQ multiplex PCR, yet TCRdb's version contains in-frame clones alone and is incomplete. The sample has some 200,000 clones; 83% are singletons. The sequencing input was peripheral blood. This TCR was sampled from a woman in her 30s with COVID-19, enrolled during active disease. The rearrangement uses TRBV18 and TRBJ1-4; no clear D gene. For the CDR3, the DNA is TGTGCCAGCTCACCGGCGGCAACGTGGGATGAAAAACTGTTTTTT. It is translated as CASSPAATWDEKLFF.